The sequence of this T cell receptor beta chain was determined in a study of blood T cell repertoires in COVID-19. Background on the study: The samples span acute and convalescent COVID-19 from the United States, Italy and Spain.

The cohort comprised adults aged about 18 to 100 years residing in about two dozen US areas. Recovered status applied to Cohort 3 donors who had two consecutive negative PCRs. It also applied to those with clearance or with symptom resolution. Authors' analysis steps: Amplified reference gene primers provided the basis for estimating nucleated cell counts. The repertoire was sequenced with immunoSEQ multiplex PCR; TCRdb's copy has only in-frame clones and lacks some. The V and J calls and clone size are taken from that table; D and trimming were inferred from the DNA. The sample yields around 140,000 clones, over 70% seen once. Germline V CDR1 and CDR2: LNHDA, SQIVND (reference sequence). There are 17 residues in the CDR3. The V end was cut by 0 bases, the J end by 4 bases, with 16 bases between.

The clonotype was recovered from a man aged 55 to 70 who had recovered from COVID-19. This sequence joins TRBV19 and TRBJ1-5; D is unclear. Sample: PBMCs or T cells enriched from blood (not recorded which). CDR3 in amino acids: CASSIDYNRRINQPQHF. CDR3 sequence (DNA): TGTGCCAGTAGTATAGATTACAACAGAAGAATTAATCAGCCCCAGCATTTT.